Shown below are 3 T cell receptor beta chains from a single sample sequenced in a study of blood T cells in healthy people across ages. Together with a sample-barcoded 5' primer, a J-beta primer mix was included in a second PCR lasting about 6 to 12 cycles. A single record per CDR3 protein comes from TCRdb applying MiXCR to the 5' RACE reads. The table shows hundreds of thousands of distinct CDR3 sequences, with around 46% occurring only once. Sequencing was carried out using blood. Source of these receptors: a young man in good health.

Only a few counts were recorded for this clonotype. This chain joins TRBV6-1 and TRBJ2-3, with TRBD1 matching 8 bases. This CDR3 region has 15 residues. CDR1 is MNHNS, CDR2 SASEGT, per germline. The J segment lost 5 bases and the V segment lost 7 bases, leaving 11 bases of the junction unmatched. CDR3 DNA: TGTGCCAGCACCGTGCAGGGGGCAAGTGGAGATACGCAGTATTTT. It translates to CASTVQGASGDTQYF.

V gene TRBV30 combines with J gene TRBJ2-7; D ambiguous. The V end lost 1 base, the J end lost 4 bases, and 8 bases lay between the germline ends. Germline-derived CDR1 and CDR2 are GTSNPN and SVGIG (reference sequence). The CDR3 spans 12 residues. CDR3 bases: TGTGCCTGGAGTGCTTCCTCATACGAGCAGTACTTC. Residues: CAWSASSYEQYF.

This chain's CDR3 is CASSETSAGLTDTQYF. For the CDR3, the DNA is TGTGCCAGCAGTGAAACGTCAGCGGGCCTCACAGATACGCAGTATTTT. This sequence joins TRBV6-1 and TRBJ2-3, with D tentatively TRBD2 (6 bases). This CDR3 region has 16 residues. Trimming removed 2 bases from V and 2 bases from J, with 14 bases in between. Germline CDR1 is MNHNS and CDR2 is SASEGT.